Included here is one T cell receptor (beta chain) sequence, with context. Indicated treatment: oral pan-JAK inhibitor, 5-10 mg twice daily. This sample is drawn from a study of CD8+ T cells in alopecia areata. Germline CDR1 MNHEY, CDR2 SVGAGI. This CDR3 spans 15 amino acids. Trimming took off 6 bases at V and 4 bases at J, with 19 bases between the two ends. Extraction and reverse transcription of RNA yielded cDNA as the sequencing template. Data came from immunoSEQ multiplex PCR; TCRdb stores just in-frame clones and leaves some out. The sample includes approximately 220,000 clones, around two fifths seen only once; the top ten take roughly 0.45%.

The J gene is TRBJ2-7, the V gene TRBV6-5; TRBD2 might be the D (6 bases). The receptor comes from a human donor with alopecia areata. Sequenced material: CD4+ T cells sorted from blood, taken around week 30, from a patient treated with tofacitinib. CDR3 DNA sequence: TGTGCCAGCAGAGGCCCGGGACTGGCGGAATACGAGCAGTACTTC. Its translation is CASRGPGLAEYEQYF.